The source of this T cell receptor (beta chain) is a study of blood T cells in healthy people across ages. Every sample had a minimum of 6.5 million PBMCs isolated. Study results and caveats: Because donor CMV status was unknown, expanded clonotype changes were possibly confounded.

The CDR3 consists of 16 residues. The germline V gene has CDR1 LGHNA and CDR2 YSLEER. After removal of 1 base from V and 7 bases from J, the junction contained 6 bases not matched to a gene. About this clonotype itself: The target antigen is unknown.

A J-beta primer mix and a sample-barcoded 5' primer were used in a second PCR of about 7 to 12 cycles. TCRdb processed the 5' RACE reads anew with MiXCR; each CDR3 protein has one entry. The table shows about 1,500,000 distinct CDR3 sequences, with about 30% occurring only once. Sequenced input: blood. This receptor was identified in a woman aged 30 to 39 in good health. The chain combines TRBV4-3 with TRBJ2-3; 12 bases are a match to TRBD2. The CDR3 DNA follows: TGCGCCAGCAGCCAAGCGAGGACTAGCGGGATGAATACGCAGTATTTT. It encodes CASSQARTSGMNTQYF.